The 2 T cell receptor beta chains listed next were all sequenced from one sample in a study of blood T cell repertoires in COVID-19. Using immunoSEQ multiplex PCR, the repertoire was profiled, and TCRdb retains in-frame clones only, with some absent. Among under 300,000 clones listed, about four fifths were seen once. What was sequenced was peripheral blood. The receptors were gathered from a man younger than 40 who had recovered from COVID-19.

The CDR3 protein is CASSGRISGGGETQYF. The CDR3 DNA is TGTGCCAGCAGTGGGAGGATTAGCGGGGGGGGAGAGACCCAGTACTTC. This chain uses TRBV2 with TRBJ2-5; 11 nucleotides align to TRBD2. Per the germline V gene, CDR1 is SNHLY and CDR2 is FYNNEI. The junction had 8 bases not matched to a gene; V was cut back by 4 bases and J by 4 bases. The CDR3 covers 16 residues.

V is TRBV7-3 and J is TRBJ2-3, with D unclear. Trimming took off 5 bases at V and 6 bases at J, with 18 bases between the two ends. Germline V gene lookup returns CDR1 SGHTA and CDR2 FQGTGA. The CDR3 is 15 residues long. CDR3 sequence (DNA): TGTGCCAGCAGCCGGGTGGTCGGTGGTAGGGATACGCAGTATTTT. Its protein product is CASSRVVGGRDTQYF.